The rows below give T cell receptor beta chains drawn from one sample of a study of cytomegalovirus exposure and HLA in healthy donors. Here immunoSEQ multiplex PCR was the method, and the copy in TCRdb shows in-frame clones only, minus some. The data hold more than 80,000 clones, with around 80% observed a single time. Material for sequencing was PBMCs. The source is a woman between 50 and 59 years old in good health and CMV-seropositive. Each CDR3 is given with its conserved first and last residue. D genes are given only for firm matches. Rows may omit the clone size; those that give it use once, few, many or a size class.

D	V	J	size	DNA	CDR3
TRBD2	TRBV19	TRBJ2-5	few	TGTGCCAGTATGCAGGGAGGGGAGACCCAGTACTTC	CASMQGGETQYF
TRBD1	TRBV5-1	TRBJ2-1	NA	TGCGCCAGCAGCTTGGGGACAGGCTACAATGAGCAGTTCTTC	CASSLGTGYNEQFF
TRBD1	TRBV30	TRBJ1-2	NA	TGTGCCCGAACCCCAGGGGGCGCTGGGTATGGCTACACCTTC	CARTPGGAGYGYTF
TRBD1	TRBV4-2	TRBJ1-1	NA	TGTGCCAGCAGCCAAACCCGACAGGGGGCGCGGGTGAAGAACACTGAAGCTTTCTTT	CASSQTRQGARVKNTEAFF
TRBD1	TRBV19	TRBJ1-1	NA	TGTGCCAGTACGGGACAGGGGAACACTGAAGCTTTCTTT	CASTGQGNTEAFF
NA	TRBV9	TRBJ1-4	once	TGTGCCAGCAGCGTTGAGGCTGATGAAAAACTGTTTTTT	CASSVEADEKLFF
NA	TRBV4-2	TRBJ1-4	NA	TGTGCCAGCAGCCAAGATTTACGCGGAAGTGTTGAAAAACTGTTTTTT	CASSQDLRGSVEKLFF
NA	TRBV7-8	TRBJ1-1	NA	TGTGCCAGCAGCTTAGCGCGGGTGAACACTGAAGCTTTCTTT	CASSLARVNTEAFF
NA	TRBV10-3	TRBJ2-7	NA	TGTGCCATCAGTGAGAACAGCGGACCCTACGAGCAGTACTTC	CAISENSGPYEQYF
NA	TRBV7-8	TRBJ1-2	NA	TGTGCCAGCAGCTTAGTTCGGGAAGTATATGGCTACACCTTC	CASSLVREVYGYTF
TRBD1	TRBV19	TRBJ2-2	NA	TGTGCCAGCTCACTCGGGGGACAGGGGGCTTCAAAGGCCGGGGAGCTGTTTTTT	CASSLGGQGASKAGELFF
TRBD1	TRBV6-1	TRBJ1-2	NA	TGTGCCAGCAGACCCGGGACAGGGGGAGGCTACACCTTC	CASRPGTGGGYTF
TRBD2	TRBV13	TRBJ2-3	NA	TGTGCCAGCAGCCCCAGGAAGGGACTAGCGGGGGTCTCTAGCACAGATACGCAGTATTTT	CASSPRKGLAGVSSTDTQYF
NA	TRBV7-2	TRBJ2-3	NA	TGTGCCAGCACCCAAACGGGGGGCCGCACAGATACGCAGTATTTT	CASTQTGGRTDTQYF
NA	TRBV10-3	TRBJ2-7	NA	TGTGCCATCAGTGAGATGGACACCCTCTCCTACGAGCAGTACTTC	CAISEMDTLSYEQYF